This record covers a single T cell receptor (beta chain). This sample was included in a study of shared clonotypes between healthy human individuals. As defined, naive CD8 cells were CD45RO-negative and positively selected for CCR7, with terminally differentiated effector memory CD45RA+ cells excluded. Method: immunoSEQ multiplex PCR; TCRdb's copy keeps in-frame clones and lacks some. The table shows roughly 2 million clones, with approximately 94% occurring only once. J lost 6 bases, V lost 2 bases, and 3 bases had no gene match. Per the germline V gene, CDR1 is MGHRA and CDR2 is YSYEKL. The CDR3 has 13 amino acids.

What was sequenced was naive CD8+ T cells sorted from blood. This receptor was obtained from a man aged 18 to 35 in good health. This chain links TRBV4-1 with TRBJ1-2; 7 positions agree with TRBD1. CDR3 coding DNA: TGCGCCAGCAGCCAACCGACAGGGAATGGCTACACCTTC. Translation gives CASSQPTGNGYTF.